The sequence of this TCR beta chain was determined in a study of T cell responses to AZD1222 COVID-19 vaccine. Study overall: Second doses that came at about 4 or about 12 weeks were put together. Regarding the study as a whole: The donors showed a predominance of white British ancestry and of females, with possible underestimation of clonal diversity. Increased Spike-specific TCR breadth and depth were observed after two AZD1222 doses.

Regarding this clone: Its antigen remains unknown.

Assay used: immunoSEQ multiplex PCR; TCRdb lists only in-frame clones, some missing. The table has around 160,000 clones, roughly 88% seen once. Germline lookup yields CDR1 MNHEY and CDR2 SVGEGT. The length of the CDR3 is 14 residues. V dropped 2 bases and J dropped 5 bases, with 12 bases sitting between them. This TCR was sampled from an adult in good health. The sequencing here drew on peripheral blood, taken on day 0 of AZD1222 vaccination. The gene calls are TRBV6-2 or TRBV6-3 and TRBJ1-2; no clear D. This CDR3 reads CASSYLMSGYGYTF. The CDR3 DNA is TGTGCCAGCAGTTACCTTATGAGTGGGTATGGCTACACCTTC.